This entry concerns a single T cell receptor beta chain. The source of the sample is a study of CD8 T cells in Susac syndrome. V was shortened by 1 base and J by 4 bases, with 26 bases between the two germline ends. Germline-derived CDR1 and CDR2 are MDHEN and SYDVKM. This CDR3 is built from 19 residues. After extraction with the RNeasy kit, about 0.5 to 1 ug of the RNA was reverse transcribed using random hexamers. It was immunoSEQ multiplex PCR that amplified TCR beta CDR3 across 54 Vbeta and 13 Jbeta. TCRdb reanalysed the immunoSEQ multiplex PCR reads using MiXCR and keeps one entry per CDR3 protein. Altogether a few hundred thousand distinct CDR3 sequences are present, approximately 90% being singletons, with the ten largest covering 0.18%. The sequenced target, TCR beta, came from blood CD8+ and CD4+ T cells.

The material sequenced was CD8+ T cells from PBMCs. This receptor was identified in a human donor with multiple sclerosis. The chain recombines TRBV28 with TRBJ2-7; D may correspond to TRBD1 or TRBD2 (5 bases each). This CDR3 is CASSLLVGSGGRIQYEQYF. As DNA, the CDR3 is TGTGCCAGCAGTTTATTGGTTGGGTCTGGGGGTCGGATTCAGTACGAGCAGTACTTC.